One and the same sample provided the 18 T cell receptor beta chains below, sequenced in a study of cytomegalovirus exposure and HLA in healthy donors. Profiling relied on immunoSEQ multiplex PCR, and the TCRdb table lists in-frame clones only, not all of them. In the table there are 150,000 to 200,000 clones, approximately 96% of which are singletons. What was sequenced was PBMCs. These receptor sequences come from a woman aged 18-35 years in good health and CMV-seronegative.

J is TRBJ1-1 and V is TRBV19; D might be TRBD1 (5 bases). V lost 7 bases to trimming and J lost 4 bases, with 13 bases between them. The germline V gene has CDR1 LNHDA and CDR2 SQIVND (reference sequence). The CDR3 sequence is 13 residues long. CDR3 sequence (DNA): TGTGCCAGTACCCCCACGGGGGGCACTGAAGCTTTCTTT. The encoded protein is CASTPTGGTEAFF.

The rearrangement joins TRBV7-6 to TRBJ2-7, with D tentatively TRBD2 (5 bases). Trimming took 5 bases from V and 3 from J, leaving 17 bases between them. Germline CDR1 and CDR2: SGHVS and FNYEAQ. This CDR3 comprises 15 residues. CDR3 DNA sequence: TGTGCCAGCAGCCGCAACCTCGGGGAGTTCTACGAGCAGTACTTC. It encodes CASSRNLGEFYEQYF.

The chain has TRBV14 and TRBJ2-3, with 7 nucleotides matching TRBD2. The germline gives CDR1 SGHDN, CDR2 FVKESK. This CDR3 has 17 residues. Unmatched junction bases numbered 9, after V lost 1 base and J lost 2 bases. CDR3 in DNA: TGTGCCAGCAGCCAAGTGAGAAGGAGCGGGGACACAGATACGCAGTATTTT. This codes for CASSQVRRSGDTDTQYF.

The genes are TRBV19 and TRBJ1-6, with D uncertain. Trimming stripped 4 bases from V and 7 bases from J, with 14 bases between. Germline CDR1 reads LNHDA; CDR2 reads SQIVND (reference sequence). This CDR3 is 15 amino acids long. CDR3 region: CASSTSSRGNSPLHF. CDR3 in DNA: TGTGCCAGTAGTACTTCCAGTAGAGGAAATTCACCCCTCCACTTT.

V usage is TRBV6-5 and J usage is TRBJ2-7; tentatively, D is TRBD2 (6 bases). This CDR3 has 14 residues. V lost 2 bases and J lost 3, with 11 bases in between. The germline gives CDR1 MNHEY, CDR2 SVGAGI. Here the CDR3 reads CASSYGRTGYEQYF. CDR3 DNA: TGTGCCAGCAGTTACGGGAGGACGGGCTACGAGCAGTACTTC.

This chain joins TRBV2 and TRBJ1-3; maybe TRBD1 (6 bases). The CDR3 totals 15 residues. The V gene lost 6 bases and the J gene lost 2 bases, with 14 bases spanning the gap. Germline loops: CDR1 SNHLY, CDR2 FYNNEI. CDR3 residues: CASSDPQGTGNTIYF. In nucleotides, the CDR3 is TGTGCCAGCAGCGACCCACAGGGTACTGGAAACACCATATATTTT.

The chain's CDR3 is CATSRRRDSGNTIYF. Written as DNA, the CDR3 is TGTGCCACCAGCAGACGGCGGGACTCTGGAAACACCATATATTTT. The chain carries TRBV15 and TRBJ1-3, with unresolved D. V lost 2 bases to trimming and J lost 0 bases, with 8 bases between them. CDR3 length: 15 amino acids. Per the germline V gene, CDR1 is LNHNV and CDR2 is YYDKDF (reference sequence). The full variable domain, with the rest looked up from reference TRBV15 and TRBJ1-3, is DAMVIQNPRYQVTQFGKPVTLSCSQTLNHNVMYWYQQKSSQAPKLLFHYYDKDFNNEADTPDNFQSRRPNTSFCFLDIRSPGLGDTAMYLCATSRRRDSGNTIYFGEGSWLTVV.

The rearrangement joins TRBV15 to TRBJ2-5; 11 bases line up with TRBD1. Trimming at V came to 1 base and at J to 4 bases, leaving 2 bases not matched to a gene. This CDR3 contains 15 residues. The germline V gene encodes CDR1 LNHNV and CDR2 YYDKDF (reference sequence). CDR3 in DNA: TGTGCCACCAGCAGAGTGGGGACAGGGGGAGAGACCCAGTACTTC. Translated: CATSRVGTGGETQYF.

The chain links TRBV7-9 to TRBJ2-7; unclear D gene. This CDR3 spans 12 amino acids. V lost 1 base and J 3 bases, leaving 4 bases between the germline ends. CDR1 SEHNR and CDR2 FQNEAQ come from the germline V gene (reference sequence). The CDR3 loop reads CASSLVHYEQYF. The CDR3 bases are TGTGCCAGCAGCTTAGTCCACTACGAGCAGTACTTC.

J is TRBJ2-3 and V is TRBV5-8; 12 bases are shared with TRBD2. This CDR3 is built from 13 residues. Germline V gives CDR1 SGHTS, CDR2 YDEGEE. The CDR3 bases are TGTGGGGCTAGCGGGGGGGCCGGAGATACGCAGTATTTT. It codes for CGASGGAGDTQYF. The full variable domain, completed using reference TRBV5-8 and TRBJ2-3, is EAGVTQSPTHLIKTRGQQATLRCSPISGHTSVYWYQQALGLGLQFLLWYDEGEERNRGNFPPRFSGRQFPNYSSELNVNALELEDSALYLCGASGGAGDTQYFGPGTRLTVL.

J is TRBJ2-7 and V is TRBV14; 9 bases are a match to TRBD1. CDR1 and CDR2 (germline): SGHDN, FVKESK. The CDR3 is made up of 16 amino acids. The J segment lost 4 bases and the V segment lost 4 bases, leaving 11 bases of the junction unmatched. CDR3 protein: CASSLRQGQGMYEQYF. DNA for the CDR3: TGTGCCAGCAGCCTACGGCAGGGACAGGGTATGTACGAGCAGTACTTC.

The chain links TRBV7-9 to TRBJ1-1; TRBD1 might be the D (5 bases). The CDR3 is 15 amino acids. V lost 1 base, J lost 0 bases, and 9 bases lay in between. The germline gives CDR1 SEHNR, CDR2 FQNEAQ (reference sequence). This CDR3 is CASSLVTGMNTEAFF. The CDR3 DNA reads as TGTGCCAGCAGCTTAGTAACAGGTATGAACACTGAAGCTTTCTTT. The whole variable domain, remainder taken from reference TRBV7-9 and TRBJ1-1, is DTGVSQNPRHKITKRGQNVTFRCDPISEHNRLYWYRQTLGQGPEFLTYFQNEAQLEKSRLLSDRFSAERPKGSFSTLEIQRTEQGDSAMYLCASSLVTGMNTEAFFGQGTRLTVV.

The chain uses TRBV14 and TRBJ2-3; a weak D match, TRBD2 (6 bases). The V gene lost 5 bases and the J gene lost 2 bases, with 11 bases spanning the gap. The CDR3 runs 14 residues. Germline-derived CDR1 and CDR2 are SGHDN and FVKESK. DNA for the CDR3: TGTGCCAGCAGCATACGACTAGTCACAGATACGCAGTATTTT. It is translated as CASSIRLVTDTQYF.

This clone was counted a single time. CDR3 residues: CASRDGANGYTF. CDR3 sequence (DNA): TGTGCCAGCAGGGATGGGGCAAATGGCTACACCTTC. V usage is TRBV21-1 and J usage is TRBJ1-2; the D segment call TRBD1 is taken from the table without a DNA check. TRBV21-1 is annotated as a pseudogene. The CDR3 consists of 12 residues.

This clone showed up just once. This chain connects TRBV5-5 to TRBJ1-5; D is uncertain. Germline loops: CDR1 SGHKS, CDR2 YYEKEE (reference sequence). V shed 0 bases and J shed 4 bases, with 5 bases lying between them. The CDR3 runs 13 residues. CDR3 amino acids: CASSLDGNQPQHF. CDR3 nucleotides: TGTGCCAGCAGCTTGGACGGGAATCAGCCCCAGCATTTT.

CDR3 residues: CASSFTRTYTDTQYF. The DNA of the CDR3 is TGTGCCAGCAGCTTTACTAGGACCTACACAGATACGCAGTATTTT. The rearrangement uses TRBV7-2 and TRBJ2-3; D possibly corresponds to TRBD2 (5 bases). V lost 3 bases and J lost 2, with 12 bases in between. CDR3 length: 15 residues. Germline CDR1 SGHTA, CDR2 FQGNSA. Full variable domain (remainder filled in from reference TRBV7-2 and TRBJ2-3): GAGVSQSPSNKVTEKGKDVELRCDPISGHTALYWYRQSLGQGLEFLIYFQGNSAPDKSGLPSDRFSAERTGGSVSTLTIQRTQQEDSAVYLCASSFTRTYTDTQYFGPGTRLTVL.

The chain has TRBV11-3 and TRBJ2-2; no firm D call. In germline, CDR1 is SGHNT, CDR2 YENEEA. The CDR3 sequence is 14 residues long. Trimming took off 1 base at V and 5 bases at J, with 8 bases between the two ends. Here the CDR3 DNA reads TGTGCCAGCAGCTTAGCGGCGGTTACCGGGGAGCTGTTTTTT. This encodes CASSLAAVTGELFF. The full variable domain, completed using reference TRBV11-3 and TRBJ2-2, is EAGVVQSPRYKIIEKKQPVAFWCNPISGHNTLYWYLQNLGQGPELLIRYENEEAVDDSQLPKDRFSAERLKGVDSTLKIQPAELGDSAVYLCASSLAAVTGELFFGEGSRLTVL.

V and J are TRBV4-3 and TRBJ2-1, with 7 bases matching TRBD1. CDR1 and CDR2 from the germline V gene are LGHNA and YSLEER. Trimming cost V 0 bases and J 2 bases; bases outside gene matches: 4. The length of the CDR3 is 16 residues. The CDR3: CASSQDPQGAYNEQFF. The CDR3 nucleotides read TGCGCCAGCAGCCAAGATCCGCAGGGGGCCTACAATGAGCAGTTCTTC.